Shown below are 24 T cell receptor beta chains from a single sample sequenced in a study of blood T cells in healthy people across ages. Then a second PCR, running roughly 7 to 11 cycles, was carried out with a sample-barcoded 5' primer and a J-beta primer mix. TCRdb used MiXCR to reprocess the 5' RACE reads, holding one entry per CDR3 protein. The sample includes roughly 1.7 million distinct CDR3 sequences, 34% of them seen just once. Sequencing was carried out using blood. These receptors came from a woman in her 30s in good health.

This clonotype was observed at least ten times. The chain carries TRBV5-8 and TRBJ2-7; D possibly corresponds to TRBD1 (7 bases). Trimming stripped 0 bases from V and 1 base from J, with 11 bases between. CDR1 is SGHTS, CDR2 YDEGEE, per germline. This CDR3 has 15 residues. The DNA of the CDR3 is TGTGCCAGCAGCTTGGGACAGGGACTTTCCTACGAGCAGTACTTC. Protein sequence: CASSLGQGLSYEQYF.

The chain is built from TRBV3-1 and TRBJ1-1, with D hard to call. Trimming pared 0 bases from V and 0 bases from J, leaving 14 bases between. The CDR3 has 17 amino acids. The germline CDR1 and CDR2 sequences are LGHDT and YNNKEL (reference sequence). Written as DNA, the CDR3 is TGTGCCAGCAGCCAAGAAAGTGAGGTACGGTTGAACACTGAAGCTTTCTTT. The encoded protein is CASSQESEVRLNTEAFF.

V gene TRBV20-1 combines with J gene TRBJ2-3, with a tentative D call TRBD2 (6 bases). Germline CDR1 is DFQATT and CDR2 is SNEGSKA (reference sequence). Trimming removed 0 bases from V and 4 bases from J, with 14 bases in between. The CDR3 runs to 15 residues. CDR3 in DNA: TGCAGTGCTAGAGATTGGTCGGGAGCGGCAGATACGCAGTATTTT. It is translated as CSARDWSGAADTQYF.

CDR3 sequence (DNA): TGCGCCAGCAGCCAGGGGGTATGGGCAGATACGCAGTATTTT. This codes for CASSQGVWADTQYF. This chain connects TRBV5-1 to TRBJ2-3; 7 bases match TRBD1. V gave up 4 bases and J gave up 4 bases; unmatched junction bases: 6. This CDR3 spans 14 amino acids. Germline V CDR1 and CDR2: SGHRS, YFSETQ.

There are a few counts of this clonotype. The CDR3 bases are TGTGCCAGCAGCCCTGTTTTAATGGCGGGTGAGCAGTTCTTC. Its protein is CASSPVLMAGEQFF. This chain joins TRBV11-2 and TRBJ2-1, with TRBD2 as a possible D gene (5 bases). V was pared by 5 bases and J by 9 bases, with 17 bases between. From germline, CDR1 is SGHAT and CDR2 FQNNGV. The CDR3 is 14 amino acids. Full variable domain (outside the CDR3, taken from reference TRBV11-2 and TRBJ2-1): EAGVAQSPRYKIIEKRQSVAFWCNPISGHATLYWYQQILGQGPKLLIQFQNNGVVDDSQLPKDRFSAERLKGVDSTLKIQPAKLEDSAVYLCASSPVLMAGEQFFGPGTRLTVL.

This clonotype has more than one count but fewer than ten. The chain recombines TRBV12-3 or TRBV12-4 with TRBJ2-5; TRBD2 matches 7 bases. The CDR3 has 11 residues. The V segment lost 5 bases and the J segment 11 bases; nucleotides outside the gene matches: 5. CDR3 sequence (DNA): TGTGCCAGCAGTGGGGGGGTTACTCAGTACTTC. It translates to CASSGGVTQYF.

Comments on this clonotype: At one of its ends the junction is not consistent with the germline gene, which may arise from a read error. V usage is TRBV7-9 and J usage is TRBJ1-5; a weak D match, TRBD1 (6 bases). Germline V gene data show CDR1 as SEHNR and CDR2 as FQNEAQ (reference sequence). This CDR3 is built from 15 residues. The CDR3 loop reads CAGSTSRGSNQPQHF. The CDR3 coding sequence is TGTGCCGGCAGCACCAGCAGGGGAAGCAATCAGCCCCAGCATTTT.

This clonotype appeared a single time. The chain uses TRBV9 and TRBJ2-1; no firm D call. V shed 0 bases and J shed 12 bases, with 16 bases lying between them. CDR3 length: 14 amino acids. Germline values: CDR1 SGDLS, CDR2 YYNGEE. CDR3 in DNA: TGTGCCAGCAGCGTAGGTCGGTGGGAAACCCCGCAGTTCTTC. It encodes CASSVGRWETPQFF.

Concerning this clonotype itself: The junction departs from germline at one end; a sequencing error may be responsible. Here the CDR3 reads CASSQDSQANYDYTF. CDR3 nucleotide sequence: TGTGCCAGCAGCCAAGATTCCCAGGCTAACTATGACTACACCTTC. V usage is TRBV3-1 and J usage is TRBJ1-2; D remains unclear. This CDR3 spans 15 amino acids. Germline V lookup: CDR1 LGHDT, CDR2 YNNKEL (reference sequence).

This sequence joins TRBV9 and TRBJ2-1; D is perhaps TRBD2 (6 bases). CDR1 and CDR2 from the germline V gene are SGDLS and YYNGEE. Trimming took off 0 bases at V and 8 bases at J, with 12 bases between the two ends. The CDR3 has 14 amino acids. CDR3 in amino acids: CASSVAGTSDEQFF. The CDR3 bases are TGTGCCAGCAGCGTAGCCGGGACTTCGGATGAGCAGTTCTTC.

This clonotype was seen a handful of times. The chain has TRBV9 and TRBJ2-1; TRBD2 aligns across 14 bases. CDR1 is SGDLS and CDR2 is YYNGEE in the germline V gene. This CDR3 has 15 residues. Trimming at V came to 3 bases and at J to 8 bases, leaving 4 bases not matched to a gene. The CDR3 DNA reads as TGTGCCAGCAGCGCCGGGACTAGCGGGAGCCATGAGCAGTTCTTC. Its translation is CASSAGTSGSHEQFF. Full variable domain (outside the CDR3, taken from reference TRBV9 and TRBJ2-1): DSGVTQTPKHLITATGQRVTLRCSPRSGDLSVYWYQQSLDQGLQFLIQYYNGEERAKGNILERFSAQQFPDLHSELNLSSLELGDSALYFCASSAGTSGSHEQFFGPGTRLTVL.

The chain recombines TRBV7-6 with TRBJ1-5; no definite D call. V was pared by 2 bases and J by 6 bases, with 8 bases between. CDR1 SGHVS and CDR2 FNYEAQ come from the germline V gene. This CDR3 comprises 13 residues. The CDR3 protein is CASSLNVGQPQHF. CDR3 nucleotide sequence: TGTGCCAGCAGCTTAAATGTCGGTCAGCCCCAGCATTTT.

This clonotype was recorded at least ten times. The chain employs TRBV27 and TRBJ2-5; TRBD2 might be the D (6 bases). Germline CDR1 reads MNHEY; CDR2 reads SMNVEV (reference sequence). The CDR3 loop spans 13 amino acids. V dropped 5 bases and J dropped 5 bases, with 12 bases sitting between them. The DNA for the CDR3 is TGTGCCAGCAGTCCCGGGAGAAGGGAGACCCAGTACTTC. Residues: CASSPGRRETQYF.

There are a few counts of this clonotype. The chain recombines TRBV5-1 with TRBJ2-7, with D perhaps being TRBD1 or TRBD2 (6 bases each). The CDR3 spans 15 residues. Germline lookup yields CDR1 SGHRS and CDR2 YFSETQ. V was clipped by 2 bases and J by 5 bases, with 17 bases between them. The CDR3 here is CASSLVWGAPDEQYF. CDR3 nucleotides: TGCGCCAGCAGCTTAGTGTGGGGGGCGCCGGACGAGCAGTACTTC.

The rearrangement uses TRBV9 and TRBJ2-1, with D unresolved. The CDR3 runs to 15 residues. Looked up from germline, CDR1 is SGDLS and CDR2 is YYNGEE. V lost 3 bases, J lost 5 bases, and 15 bases lay in between. CDR3 nucleotides: TGTGCCAGCAGCGCTGACACCTACTCTCACAATGAGCAGTTCTTC. This sequence encodes CASSADTYSHNEQFF.

About this clonotype itself: Relative to the germline gene, one junction end is altered; a read error may explain this. The chain employs TRBV20-1 and TRBJ2-1; D possibly matches TRBD1 or TRBD2 (5 bases each). CDR3 length: 14 residues. Germline values: CDR1 DFQATT, CDR2 SNEGSKA (reference sequence). The CDR3 sequence is CSAPIRGEMNEQFF. CDR3 DNA: TGCAGTGCTCCCATCCGAGGGGAAATGAATGAACAGTTCTTC.

The V call is TRBV6-2 or TRBV6-3, the J call TRBJ1-5; 9 nucleotides line up with TRBD1. This CDR3 contains 15 residues. J lost 2 bases, V lost 4 bases, and 3 bases had no gene match. Germline CDR1 is MNHEY and CDR2 is SVGEGT. CDR3 nucleotide sequence: TGTGCCAGCAGTTTTGGACAGGGGCGCAATCAGCCCCAGCATTTT. The encoded protein is CASSFGQGRNQPQHF.

V gene TRBV13 combines with J gene TRBJ1-1; TRBD1 matches 9 bases. The CDR3 loop spans 15 amino acids. After removal of 5 bases from V and 5 bases from J, the junction contained 9 bases not matched to a gene. The germline gives CDR1 PRHDT, CDR2 FYEKMQ (reference sequence). Written as DNA, the CDR3 is TGTGCCAGCAGCGTCACGGGACAGGGTTGGACTGAAGCTTTCTTT. Translated: CASSVTGQGWTEAFF.

The V gene is TRBV30, the J gene TRBJ1-6; 10 nucleotides align to TRBD1. This CDR3 spans 15 amino acids. Germline lookup yields CDR1 GTSNPN and CDR2 SVGIG (reference sequence). J gave up 7 bases and V 1 base, and 4 bases lay outside the gene matches. In nucleotides, the CDR3 is TGTGCCTGGAGTGGCCGGGACAGGGGAAATTCACCCCTCCACTTT. Protein sequence: CAWSGRDRGNSPLHF.

The chain has TRBV3-1 and TRBJ2-1; D is unclear. Germline lookup yields CDR1 LGHDT and CDR2 YNNKEL (reference sequence). The length of the CDR3 is 16 residues. The V and J ends lost 0 bases and 2 bases respectively, with 11 bases between them. The CDR3 coding sequence is TGTGCCAGCAGCCAAGATCTGAGCGCTACCTACAATGAGCAGTTCTTC. The encoded protein is CASSQDLSATYNEQFF.

Points on this clonotype: Since a much larger clone is just one base distant, this may be a read error. The chain joins TRBV3-1 to TRBJ2-3; D is unresolved. From germline, CDR1 is LGHDT and CDR2 YNNKEL (reference sequence). The CDR3 loop spans 15 amino acids. In DNA, the CDR3 is TGTACCAGCAGCCAATTTCCAACTAGCACAGATACGCAGTATTTT. Its protein product is CTSSQFPTSTDTQYF.

The V call is TRBV7-8, the J call TRBJ2-5; D is possibly TRBD2 (5 bases). Gene TRBJ2-7 matches the end of the DNA better, so the J call may be wrong. CDR3 size: 14 residues. Germline assignment: CDR1 SGHVS and CDR2 FQNEAQ. DNA of the CDR3: TGTGCCAGCAGCTTAGGGTCCGGGAAGGGCGAGCAGTACTTC. Translating it yields CASSLGSGKGEQYF.

The rearrangement joins TRBV10-3 to TRBJ2-3; TRBD2 matches at 12 bases. With V trimmed by 0 bases and J by 5 bases, 6 bases remained unmatched. Germline V CDR1 and CDR2: ENHRY, SYGVKD. CDR3 length equals 17 residues. The CDR3 DNA follows: TGTGCCATCAGTGAGTCGAGACTAGCGGGAGCCAGAGATACGCAGTATTTT. It encodes CAISESRLAGARDTQYF.

This chain joins TRBV6-2 or TRBV6-3 and TRBJ2-3; no clear D gene. V was trimmed by 6 bases and J by 6 bases, leaving 7 bases between them. Per the germline V gene, CDR1 is MNHEY and CDR2 is SVGEGT. This CDR3 region has 11 residues. CDR3 sequence reads: CASRYRDTQYF. The DNA for the CDR3 is TGTGCCAGCAGGTACCGGGATACGCAGTATTTT.